The 8 T cell receptor beta chains given below trace back to one sample, sequenced in a study of control samples from healthy donors and cancer patients. The assay was immunoSEQ multiplex PCR, and TCRdb's table has in-frame clones only and misses some. The repertoire has some 120,000 clones, over 75% of them found once; the top ten carry 1.1%. The specimen sequenced was PBMCs. The receptors here all came from a woman aged 45-60 years with colorectal cancer.

This chain uses TRBV27 with TRBJ2-7; possibly TRBD1 or TRBD2 for D (7 bases each). From germline, CDR1 is MNHEY and CDR2 SMNVEV (reference sequence). CDR3 length equals 14 residues. V lost 2 bases to trimming and J lost 4 bases, with 12 bases between them. The CDR3 here is CASSLQGEGYEQYF. The CDR3 DNA sequence: TGTGCCAGCAGTTTACAGGGGGAGGGATACGAGCAGTACTTC.

The chain has TRBV5-5 and TRBJ2-7; D not certain. In germline, CDR1 is SGHKS, CDR2 YYEKEE (reference sequence). CDR3 size: 13 residues. The V end lost 4 bases, the J end lost 3 bases, and 11 bases lay between the germline ends. The CDR3 nucleotides read TGTGCCAGCAGCCATAATGGGGTCTACGAGCAGTACTTC. Translated, it gives CASSHNGVYEQYF. The whole variable domain, filled in from reference TRBV5-5 and TRBJ2-7, reads DAGVTQSPTHLIKTRGQQVTLRCSPISGHKSVSWYQQVLGQGPQFIFQYYEKEERGRGNFPDRFSARQFPNYSSELNVNALLLGDSALYLCASSHNGVYEQYFGPGTRLTVT.

The chain joins TRBV29-1 to TRBJ1-1; possible D gene TRBD1, 6 bases. Per the germline V gene, CDR1 is SQVTM and CDR2 is ANQGSEA. The CDR3 totals 14 residues. V was clipped by 1 base and J by 4 bases, with 13 bases between them. The CDR3 region has the DNA TGCAGCGTTGAAGGAGGTCAGGGGATCACTGAAGCTTTCTTT. Protein product: CSVEGGQGITEAFF.

This clone was observed once. This chain joins TRBV29-1 and TRBJ1-1, with no clear D. This CDR3 comprises 11 residues. V lost 4 bases and J lost 3, with 6 bases in between. Germline CDR1 is SQVTM and CDR2 is ANQGSEA. Written as DNA, the CDR3 is TGCAGCGTTGCAGAAGACACTGAAGCTTTCTTT. This gives the protein CSVAEDTEAFF. Full variable domain (outside the CDR3, taken from reference TRBV29-1 and TRBJ1-1): SAVISQKPSRDICQRGTSLTIQCQVDSQVTMMFWYRQQPGQSLTLIATANQGSEATYESGFVIDKFPISRPNLTFSTLTVSNMSPEDSSIYLCSVAEDTEAFFGQGTRLTVV.

V and J are TRBV19 and TRBJ1-2, with 8 bases lining up with TRBD1. Germline V gives CDR1 LNHDA, CDR2 SQIVND (reference sequence). The CDR3 is 15 amino acids. Losses at the gene ends were 5 bases for V and 4 bases for J; bases not matched to a gene: 9. The CDR3 protein is CASSLNRGVFYGYTF. The CDR3 DNA follows: TGTGCCAGTAGTCTAAACAGGGGGGTGTTCTATGGCTACACCTTC.

In regard to this clone: One end of the junction fails to match germline, which may point to a read error. This chain links TRBV11-2 with TRBJ2-7; D is possibly TRBD1 (7 bases). The germline V gene has CDR1 SGHAT and CDR2 FQNNGV. The length of the CDR3 is 16 residues. The CDR3 DNA follows: TGTGCCAGCGGCTTCGGAGGGGACAGCCTTACCTACGAGCAGTACTTC. Translating it yields CASGFGGDSLTYEQYF. The full variable domain, its missing parts supplied by reference TRBV11-2 and TRBJ2-7, is EAGVAQSPRYKIIEKRQSVAFWCNPISGHATLYWYQQILGQGPKLLIQFQNNGVVDDSQLPKDRFSAERLKGVDSTLKIQPAKLEDSAVYLCASGFGGDSLTYEQYFGPGTRLTVT.

The V and J genes are TRBV29-1 and TRBJ2-1; tentatively, D is TRBD2 (5 bases). V was pared by 7 bases and J by 9 bases, with 19 bases between. The CDR3 sequence is 13 residues long. Germline V lookup: CDR1 SQVTM, CDR2 ANQGSEA. Written as DNA, the CDR3 is TGCAGCGCCGGGGTACGACTATCAGGTGAGCAGTTCTTC. Its protein is CSAGVRLSGEQFF.

This sequence joins TRBV5-1 and TRBJ2-1, with D possibly TRBD1 on 5 matching bases. The V gene's germline CDR1 is SGHRS and CDR2 YFSETQ. The CDR3 extends over 15 amino acids. The V and J ends lost 0 bases and 3 bases respectively, with 10 bases between them. CDR3 sequence reads: CASSLGPGNYNEQFF. Written as DNA, the CDR3 is TGCGCCAGCAGCTTGGGGCCAGGGAACTACAATGAGCAGTTCTTC.